The 8 T cell receptor beta chains below all came from one sample that was sequenced in a study of blood T cell repertoires in COVID-19. TCRdb's table, derived via immunoSEQ multiplex PCR, lists solely in-frame clones and lacks some. Here the sample spans tens of thousands of clones, 85% to 90% being singletons. Sequenced: peripheral blood. The receptors were gathered from a man between 65 and 85 years old with active or convalescent COVID-19.

This clone has just one count. The CDR3 loop reads CASSDRTGSYEKLFF. The CDR3 region has the DNA TGTGCCAGCAGCGACCGGACAGGCTCGTACGAAAAACTGTTTTTT. V is TRBV11-2 and J is TRBJ1-4, with 7 bases identical to TRBD1. With 5 bases clipped from V and 8 bases from J, the junction kept 11 bases outside the gene matches. Germline CDR1 and CDR2: SGHAT and FQNNGV. The CDR3 is 15 residues long.

V is TRBV4-2 and J is TRBJ2-7; 10 nucleotides line up with TRBD2. Trimming at V came to 1 base and at J to 0 bases, leaving 0 bases not matched to a gene. Germline V gene sequence: CDR1 LGHNA, CDR2 YNFKEQ. The CDR3 totals 15 residues. The CDR3 loop reads CASSQASGSSYEQYF. In DNA form, the CDR3 reads TGTGCCAGCAGCCAAGCTAGCGGGAGCTCCTACGAGCAGTACTTC.

The chain has TRBV20-1 and TRBJ2-7; possible D gene TRBD2, 7 bases. In germline, CDR1 is DFQATT, CDR2 SNEGSKA (reference sequence). With 6 bases removed from V and 3 bases from J, the gap between germline ends came to 9 bases. This CDR3 comprises 11 residues. The CDR3 coding sequence is TGCAGTGCAGGGGGGGGCTACGAGCAGTACTTC. It specifies CSAGGGYEQYF.

Regarding this clone: A junction boundary mismatches the germline segment, possibly from a read error. The J gene is TRBJ2-3, the V gene TRBV11-1; 9 positions agree with TRBD2. Germline V gene lookup returns CDR1 SGHAT and CDR2 FQDESV (reference sequence). The CDR3 is made up of 14 amino acids. The CDR3 coding sequence is TGTGCCAGCAGATTAGCGGGAGGCACAGATACGCAGTATTTT. Its protein is CASRLAGGTDTQYF.

The chain carries TRBV15 and TRBJ2-2, with D perhaps TRBD2 (5 bases). The CDR3 totals 13 residues. Germline assignment: CDR1 LNHNV and CDR2 YYDKDF (reference sequence). V dropped 3 bases and J dropped 5 bases, with 7 bases sitting between them. The CDR3 loop is CATSRRGTGELFF. The CDR3 DNA is TGTGCCACCAGCAGGAGAGGGACCGGGGAGCTGTTTTTT.

The chain employs TRBV2 and TRBJ2-1; 11 bases align to TRBD2. The CDR3 consists of 17 residues. V trimming: 2 bases; J trimming: 0 bases; junction bases outside the gene matches: 3. Per germline, CDR1 SNHLY and CDR2 FYNNEI. CDR3 nucleotide sequence: TGTGCCAGCAGTGAATGGGGACTAGCGGACTCCTACAATGAGCAGTTCTTC. Translation: CASSEWGLADSYNEQFF. Full variable domain (outside the CDR3, taken from reference TRBV2 and TRBJ2-1): EPEVTQTPSHQVTQMGQEVILRCVPISNHLYFYWYRQILGQKVEFLVSFYNNEISEKSEIFDDQFSVERPDGSNFTLKIRSTKLEDSAMYFCASSEWGLADSYNEQFFGPGTRLTVL.

The chain is built from TRBV19 and TRBJ1-1; unclear D gene. The CDR3 runs 16 residues. Germline V lookup: CDR1 LNHDA, CDR2 SQIVND (reference sequence). The V and J ends lost 1 base and 0 bases respectively, with 12 bases between them. The CDR3 protein is CASSIGSGRMNTEAFF. CDR3 nucleotides: TGTGCCAGTAGTATAGGTTCCGGCAGGATGAACACTGAAGCTTTCTTT.

The chain recombines TRBV10-3 with TRBJ2-7; perhaps TRBD2 as D (5 bases). Trimming took off 0 bases at V and 6 bases at J, with 15 bases between the two ends. There are 15 residues in the CDR3. Germline V gene lookup returns CDR1 ENHRY and CDR2 SYGVKD. As DNA, the CDR3 is TGTGCCATCAGTGAGTCTGGAACTAGTTTGAGCGAGCAGTACTTC. Its translation is CAISESGTSLSEQYF.